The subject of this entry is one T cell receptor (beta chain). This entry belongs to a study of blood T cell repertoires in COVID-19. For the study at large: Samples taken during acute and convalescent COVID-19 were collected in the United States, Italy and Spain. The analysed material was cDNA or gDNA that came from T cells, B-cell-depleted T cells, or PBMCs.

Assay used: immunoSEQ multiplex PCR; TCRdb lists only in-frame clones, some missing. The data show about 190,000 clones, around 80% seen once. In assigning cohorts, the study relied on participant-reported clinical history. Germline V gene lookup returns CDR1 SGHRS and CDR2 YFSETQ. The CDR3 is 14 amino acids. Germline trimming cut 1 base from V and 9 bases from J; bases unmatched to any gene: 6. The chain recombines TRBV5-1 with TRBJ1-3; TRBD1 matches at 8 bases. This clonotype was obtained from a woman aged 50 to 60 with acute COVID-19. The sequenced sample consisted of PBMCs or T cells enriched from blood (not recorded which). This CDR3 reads CASSLNTGTGTIYF. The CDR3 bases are TGCGCCAGCAGCTTGAATACCGGGACAGGCACCATATATTTT.